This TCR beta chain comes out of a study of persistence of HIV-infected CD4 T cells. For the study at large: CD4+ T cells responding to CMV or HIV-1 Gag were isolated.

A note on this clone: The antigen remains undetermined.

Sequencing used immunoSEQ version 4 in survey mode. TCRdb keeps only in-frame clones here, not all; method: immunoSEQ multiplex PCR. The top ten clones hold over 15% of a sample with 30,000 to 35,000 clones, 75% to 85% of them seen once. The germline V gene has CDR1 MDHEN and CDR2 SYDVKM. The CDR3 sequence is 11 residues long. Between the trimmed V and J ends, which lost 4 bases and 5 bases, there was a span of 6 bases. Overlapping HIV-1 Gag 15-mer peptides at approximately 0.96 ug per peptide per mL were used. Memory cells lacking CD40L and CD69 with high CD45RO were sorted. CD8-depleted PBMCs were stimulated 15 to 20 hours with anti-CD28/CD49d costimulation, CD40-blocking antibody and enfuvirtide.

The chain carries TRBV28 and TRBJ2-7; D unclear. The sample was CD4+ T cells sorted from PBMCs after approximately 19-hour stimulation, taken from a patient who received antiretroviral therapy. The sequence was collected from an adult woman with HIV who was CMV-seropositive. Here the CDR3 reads CASSSLDEQYF. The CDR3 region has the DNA TGTGCCAGCAGTTCACTTGACGAGCAGTACTTC.